The 25 T cell receptor beta chains listed next were all sequenced from one sample in a study of T cell repertoires in cytomegalovirus infection. These receptors are not linked to any known antigen. TCRdb reprocessed the reads via MiXCR and lists one record per CDR3 protein. The sample has 650,000 to 900,000 distinct CDR3 sequences; roughly 28% are singletons. The material sequenced was cultured CD8+ T cells from PBMCs, taken from culture after CMV antigen stimulation. The source is a human donor in good health (CMV status not recorded). Some clones in this sample may be carry-over from other donors' samples.

Only a few counts were recorded for this clonotype. V gene TRBV6-5 combines with J gene TRBJ2-1; D gene unclear. This CDR3 has 12 amino acids. V was shortened by 6 bases and J by 7 bases, with 10 bases between the two germline ends. Germline values: CDR1 MNHEY, CDR2 SVGAGI. The DNA for the CDR3 is TGTGCCAGCAGAAAGGGTAGGAATGAGCAGTTCTTC. It translates to CASRKGRNEQFF.

The chain employs TRBV15 and TRBJ2-7, with 16 bases that match TRBD2. Germline assignment: CDR1 LNHNV and CDR2 YYDKDF (reference sequence). The length of the CDR3 is 17 residues. J was trimmed by 2 bases and V by 5 bases; bases with no gene match: 6. DNA for the CDR3: TGTGCCACCAGCTGGGGACTAGCGGGGGGGCTAACCTACGAGCAGTACGTC. Encoded protein: CATSWGLAGGLTYEQYV.

The rearrangement links TRBV5-1 to TRBJ1-4, with D maybe TRBD1 (6 bases). Germline V gives CDR1 SGHRS, CDR2 YFSETQ. This CDR3 contains 15 residues. The V end was cut by 4 bases, the J end by 6 bases, with 16 bases between. CDR3 nucleotides: TGCGCCAGCAGCGAGGGGGGAGGAGGCTATGAAAAACTGTTTTTT. It codes for CASSEGGGGYEKLFF.

This clonotype was found a few times. V is TRBV20-1 and J is TRBJ2-5; 7 bases match TRBD1. Trimming removed 6 bases from V and 0 bases from J; junction bases left unmatched: 10. Germline-derived CDR1 and CDR2 are DFQATT and SNEGSKA (reference sequence). The CDR3 contains 15 residues. For the CDR3, the DNA is TGCAGTGCGCCTAACATGGGACAGCACCAAGAGACCCAGTACTTC. It encodes CSAPNMGQHQETQYF.

This clonotype was detected only a few times. This rearrangement joins TRBV12-5 to TRBJ1-3; 8 bases fit TRBD1. The CDR3 contains 19 residues. The germline V gene encodes CDR1 LGHNT and CDR2 FRNRAP. The V gene end was trimmed by 3 bases and the J gene end by 1 base; junction bases not matched to a gene: 14. The CDR3 coding sequence is TGTGCTAGTGGTTTCCTTCTTCCGGGACAGGAGAAATCTGGAAACACCATATATTTT. It translates to CASGFLLPGQEKSGNTIYF.

A few counts support this clonotype. The genes are TRBV12-3 or TRBV12-4 and TRBJ1-2; possibly TRBD1 for D (5 bases). The V gene lost 3 bases and the J gene lost 8 bases, with 13 bases spanning the gap. CDR3 length: 13 amino acids. CDR3 sequence reads: CASSFSRVDGYTF. In DNA form, the CDR3 reads TGTGCCAGCAGTTTTTCCAGGGTTGACGGCTACACCTTC.

This clonotype was detected a few times. V is TRBV7-6 and J is TRBJ1-1; unclear D gene. Trimming took 5 bases from V and 1 from J, leaving 5 bases between them. This CDR3 has 12 amino acids. Germline V gives CDR1 SGHVS, CDR2 FNYEAQ. The chain's CDR3 is CASSRPNTEAFF. The CDR3 DNA is TGTGCCAGCAGCCGACCGAACACTGAAGCTTTCTTT.

This clonotype showed up just a few times. V usage is TRBV27 and J usage is TRBJ1-1; D may be TRBD1 (5 bases). Trimming left V 0 bases short and J 4 bases short, with 12 bases between. The CDR3 contains 15 residues. The germline V gene has CDR1 MNHEY and CDR2 SMNVEV (reference sequence). The DNA for the CDR3 is TGTGCCAGCAGTTTATCCTCAGGGCCCACCACTGAAGCTTTCTTT. It is translated as CASSLSSGPTTEAFF.

The chain links TRBV19 to TRBJ1-4; 9 positions agree with TRBD1. CDR3 length: 16 residues. Germline assignment: CDR1 LNHDA and CDR2 SQIVND (reference sequence). The J segment lost 8 bases and the V segment lost 5 bases, leaving 12 bases of the junction unmatched. The CDR3 spells CASSPPGQGTNEKLFF. Here the CDR3 DNA reads TGTGCCAGTAGTCCCCCGGGACAGGGTACCAACGAAAAACTGTTTTTT.

This clonotype was observed a few times. The V call is TRBV10-3, the J call TRBJ2-7; D is ambiguous. This CDR3 is built from 14 residues. Germline V lookup: CDR1 ENHRY, CDR2 SYGVKD. Trimming pared 2 bases from V and 5 bases from J, leaving 13 bases between. The DNA of the CDR3 is TGTGCCATCAGTGAGAAGATAGGGAAGAACGAGCAGTACGTC. This encodes CAISEKIGKNEQYV.

The chain uses TRBV10-2 and TRBJ1-1, with D unresolved. The V gene lost 6 bases and the J gene lost 3 bases, with 14 bases spanning the gap. Germline loops: CDR1 WSHSY, CDR2 SAAADI. The CDR3 contains 14 residues. The CDR3 nucleotides are TGCGCCAGCAGATACTCCGCGGGAGACACTGAAGCTTTCTTT. Its protein product is CASRYSAGDTEAFF.

The chain has TRBV5-8 and TRBJ1-1, with D possibly TRBD1 on 5 matching bases. Germline CDR1 is SGHTS and CDR2 is YDEGEE. The CDR3 consists of 14 residues. V was trimmed by 9 bases and J by 3 bases, leaving 18 bases between them. The CDR3 DNA is TGTGCCATCCCACCGGGGGGATGGCACACTGAAGCTTTCTTT. Translated, it gives CAIPPGGWHTEAFF.

About this clonotype itself: This may arise from a read error, as a much more abundant clone is one base away. Written as DNA, the CDR3 is TGTGCCAGCAGCTCCCCCGCTTCGGGCCAAGACTATATCGGGGAGCTGTTTTTT. This encodes CASSSPASGQDYIGELFF. J is TRBJ2-2 and V is TRBV7-6; tentatively, D is TRBD2 (5 bases). There are 18 residues in the CDR3. Deletions cut 4 bases from V and 7 bases from J, with 25 bases between. Germline values: CDR1 SGHVS, CDR2 FNYEAQ.

This clonotype turned up a few times. The V call is TRBV7-3, the J call TRBJ1-2, with 8 nucleotides matching TRBD1. The length of the CDR3 is 15 residues. The germline V gene has CDR1 SGHTA and CDR2 FQGTGA. The trim removed 5 bases at V and 4 bases at J, leaving 9 bases unmatched. DNA of the CDR3: TGTGCCAGCAGCCTGGGGACAGGAGCGGCCTATGGCTACACCTTC. It translates to CASSLGTGAAYGYTF.

This clonotype was found many times. CDR3 sequence reads: CASSLGGQIHGELFF. CDR3 DNA sequence: TGTGCCAGCAGCTTAGGAGGACAGATCCACGGGGAGCTGTTTTTT. The V call is TRBV7-6, the J call TRBJ2-2; maybe TRBD1 (6 bases). Germline V gives CDR1 SGHVS, CDR2 FNYEAQ. The CDR3 consists of 15 residues. Trimming removed 1 base at V and 7 bases at J, with 13 bases between. Filled out from reference TRBV7-6 and TRBJ2-2, the complete variable domain reads GAGVSQSPRYKVTKRGQDVALRCDPISGHVSLYWYRQALGQGPEFLTYFNYEAQQDKSGLPNDRFSAERPEGSISTLTIQRTEQRDSAMYRCASSLGGQIHGELFFGEGSRLTVL.

This clonotype was detected only a few times. This chain links TRBV4-3 with TRBJ2-4; 10 bases match TRBD2. The CDR3 spans 15 residues. V shed 4 bases, J shed 4 bases, and the junction held 4 bases outside the gene matches. The germline V gene encodes CDR1 LGHNA and CDR2 YSLEER. The CDR3 region has the DNA TGCGCCAGCAGCCCCGGGACTAGCGTGAAAAACATTCAGTACTTC. Encoded protein: CASSPGTSVKNIQYF.

A remark on this clonotype: Germline is not matched at one junction end, which may reflect a read error. V is TRBV4-2 and J is TRBJ2-3, with D tentatively TRBD2 (6 bases). CDR1 LGHNA and CDR2 YNFKEQ come from the germline V gene. The CDR3 extends over 14 amino acids. The chain's CDR3 is CASSPGSFTETQYF. CDR3 bases: TGTGCCAGCAGCCCCGGGAGCTTTACAGAAACGCAGTATTTT.

V gene TRBV27 combines with J gene TRBJ1-3; tentative D call: TRBD1 (5 bases). Trimming pared 3 bases from V and 3 bases from J, leaving 18 bases between. CDR1 MNHEY and CDR2 SMNVEV come from the germline V gene (reference sequence). The CDR3 consists of 17 residues. As DNA, the CDR3 is TGTGCCAGCAGTTTGACCCCTTACGGGGGGGTTGGAAACACCATATATTTT. Amino acid sequence: CASSLTPYGGVGNTIYF.

This clonotype was seen many times. The chain carries TRBV7-2 and TRBJ1-3; unclear D gene. Germline V gene data show CDR1 as SGHTA and CDR2 as FQGNSA. The germline V and J ends were trimmed by 3 bases and 2 bases, with 11 bases remaining between them. This CDR3 contains 15 residues. CDR3 protein: CASSFPGRAGNTIYF. The CDR3 bases are TGTGCCAGCAGCTTCCCCGGGAGGGCTGGAAACACCATATATTTT.

This chain connects TRBV28 to TRBJ2-5; unclear D gene. Trimming took off 2 bases at V and 0 bases at J, with 7 bases between the two ends. The germline gives CDR1 MDHEN, CDR2 SYDVKM. CDR3 length: 14 amino acids. CDR3 in amino acids: CASSLTVYQETQYF. The CDR3 DNA reads as TGTGCCAGCAGTTTAACAGTGTACCAAGAGACCCAGTACTTC.

The CDR3 bases are TGCAGTGCTACTGGACAAGGGGGGCGAGGTCAGCCCCAGCATTTT. It is translated as CSATGQGGRGQPQHF. The gene calls are TRBV20-1 and TRBJ1-5, with D possibly matching TRBD1 (6 bases). V lost 4 bases, J lost 6 bases, and 19 bases lay in between. Looked up from germline, CDR1 is DFQATT and CDR2 is SNEGSKA (reference sequence). This CDR3 region has 15 residues.

This clonotype was seen at least ten times. The rearrangement uses TRBV7-9 and TRBJ2-7; 9 positions agree with TRBD1. Germline V gene data show CDR1 as SEHNR and CDR2 as FQNEAQ (reference sequence). The CDR3 extends over 14 amino acids. V shed 5 bases and J 6 bases; nucleotides not matched to a gene: 8. The CDR3 region is CASSHGTGTGEQYF. The CDR3, as DNA: TGTGCCAGCAGCCACGGGACAGGGACTGGCGAGCAGTACTTC.

This clonotype came up a few times. The V and J genes are TRBV11-3 and TRBJ2-1, with TRBD1 matching 7 bases. The germline gives CDR1 SGHNT, CDR2 YENEEA. Trimming took 5 bases from V and 9 from J; bases not matched to a gene: 10. The CDR3 is made up of 14 amino acids. The CDR3 reads CASSPHRQGGEQFF. For the CDR3, the DNA is TGTGCCAGCAGCCCCCACCGACAGGGCGGTGAGCAGTTCTTC.

The chain recombines TRBV2 with TRBJ2-7; possible D gene TRBD1, 6 bases. Germline V gene data show CDR1 as SNHLY and CDR2 as FYNNEI. The CDR3 has 14 amino acids. Trimming left V 2 bases short and J 4 bases short, with 12 bases between. The CDR3, as DNA: TGTGCCAGCAGTGAACTCTCAGGGGCTTACGAGCAGTACTTC. Its protein product is CASSELSGAYEQYF.

V is TRBV7-8 and J is TRBJ1-4; D is uncertain. CDR1 is SGHVS, CDR2 FQNEAQ, per germline. V lost 1 base and J lost 2, with 8 bases in between. The CDR3 has 15 residues. DNA for the CDR3: TGTGCCAGCAGCTTAGAGGGTCGGACTAATGAAAAACTGTTTTTT. The encoded protein is CASSLEGRTNEKLFF.